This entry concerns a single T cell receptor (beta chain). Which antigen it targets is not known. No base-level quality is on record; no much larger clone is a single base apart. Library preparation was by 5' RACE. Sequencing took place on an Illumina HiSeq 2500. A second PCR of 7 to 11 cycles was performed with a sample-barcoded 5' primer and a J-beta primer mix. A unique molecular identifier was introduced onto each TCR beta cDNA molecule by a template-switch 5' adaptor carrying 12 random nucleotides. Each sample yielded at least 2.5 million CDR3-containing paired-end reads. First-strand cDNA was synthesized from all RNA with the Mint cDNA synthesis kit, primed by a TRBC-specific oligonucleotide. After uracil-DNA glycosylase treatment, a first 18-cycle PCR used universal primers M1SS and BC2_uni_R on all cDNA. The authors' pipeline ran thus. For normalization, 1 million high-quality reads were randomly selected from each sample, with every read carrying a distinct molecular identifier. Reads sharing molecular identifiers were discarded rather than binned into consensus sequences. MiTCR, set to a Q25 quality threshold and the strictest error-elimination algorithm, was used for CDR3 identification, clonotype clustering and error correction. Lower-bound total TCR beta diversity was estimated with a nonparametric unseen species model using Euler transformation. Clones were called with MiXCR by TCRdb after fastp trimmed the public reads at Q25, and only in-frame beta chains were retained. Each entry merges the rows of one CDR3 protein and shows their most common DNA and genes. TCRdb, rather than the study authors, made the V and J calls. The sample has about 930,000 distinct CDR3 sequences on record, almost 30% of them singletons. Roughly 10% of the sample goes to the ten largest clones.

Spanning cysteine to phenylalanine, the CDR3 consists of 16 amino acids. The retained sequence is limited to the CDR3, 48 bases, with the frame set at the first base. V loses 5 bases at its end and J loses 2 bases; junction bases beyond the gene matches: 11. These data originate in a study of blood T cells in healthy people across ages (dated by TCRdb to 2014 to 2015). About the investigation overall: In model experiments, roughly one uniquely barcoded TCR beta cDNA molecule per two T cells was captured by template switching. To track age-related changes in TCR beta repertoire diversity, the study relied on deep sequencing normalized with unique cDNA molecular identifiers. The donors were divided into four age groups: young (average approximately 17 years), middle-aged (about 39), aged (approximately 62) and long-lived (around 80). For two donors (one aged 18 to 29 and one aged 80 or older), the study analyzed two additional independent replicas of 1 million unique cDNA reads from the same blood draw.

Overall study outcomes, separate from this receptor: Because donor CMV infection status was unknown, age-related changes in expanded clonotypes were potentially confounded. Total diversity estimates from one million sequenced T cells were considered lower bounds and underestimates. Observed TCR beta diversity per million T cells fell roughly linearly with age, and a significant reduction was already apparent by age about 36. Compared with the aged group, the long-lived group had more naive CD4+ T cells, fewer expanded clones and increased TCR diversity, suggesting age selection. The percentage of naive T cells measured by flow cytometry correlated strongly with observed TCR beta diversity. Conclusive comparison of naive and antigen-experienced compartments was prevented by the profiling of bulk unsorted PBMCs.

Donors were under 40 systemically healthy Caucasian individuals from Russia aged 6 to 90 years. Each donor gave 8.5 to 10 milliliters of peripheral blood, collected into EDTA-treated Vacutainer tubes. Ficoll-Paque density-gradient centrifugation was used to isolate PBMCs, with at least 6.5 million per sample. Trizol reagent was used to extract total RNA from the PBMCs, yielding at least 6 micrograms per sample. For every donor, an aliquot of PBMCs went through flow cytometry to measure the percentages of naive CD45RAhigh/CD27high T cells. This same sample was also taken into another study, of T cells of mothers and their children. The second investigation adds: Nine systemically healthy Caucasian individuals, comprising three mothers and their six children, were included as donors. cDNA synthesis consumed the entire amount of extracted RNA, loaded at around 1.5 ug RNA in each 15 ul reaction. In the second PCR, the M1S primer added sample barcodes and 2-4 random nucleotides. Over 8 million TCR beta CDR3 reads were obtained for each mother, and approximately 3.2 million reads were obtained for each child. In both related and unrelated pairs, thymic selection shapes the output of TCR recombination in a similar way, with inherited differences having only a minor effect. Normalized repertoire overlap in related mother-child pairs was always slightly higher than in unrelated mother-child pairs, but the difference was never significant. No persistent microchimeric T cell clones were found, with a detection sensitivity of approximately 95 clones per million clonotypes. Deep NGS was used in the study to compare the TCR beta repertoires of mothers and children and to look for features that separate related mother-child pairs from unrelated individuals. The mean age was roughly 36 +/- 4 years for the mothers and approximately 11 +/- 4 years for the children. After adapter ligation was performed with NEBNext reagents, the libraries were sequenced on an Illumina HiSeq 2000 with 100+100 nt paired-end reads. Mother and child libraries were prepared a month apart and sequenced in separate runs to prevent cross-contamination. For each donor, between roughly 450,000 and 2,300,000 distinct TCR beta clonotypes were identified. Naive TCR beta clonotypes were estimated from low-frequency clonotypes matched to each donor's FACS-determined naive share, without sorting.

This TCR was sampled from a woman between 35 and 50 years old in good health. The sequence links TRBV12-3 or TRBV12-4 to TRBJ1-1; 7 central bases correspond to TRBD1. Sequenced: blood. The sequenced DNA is TGTGCCAGCAGTGAGCTGGGGACAGCGAGTAACACTGAAGCTTTCTTT. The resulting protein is CASSELGTASNTEAFF.